This T cell receptor beta chain was sequenced in a study of T cell changes during pregnancy in multiple sclerosis. Clones were sequenced by immunoSEQ multiplex PCR, and TCRdb holds only the in-frame ones, with some missing. The sample holds about 73,000 clones, 90% seen once. Per germline, CDR1 SGHNT and CDR2 YYREEE (reference sequence). The CDR3 loop spans 16 amino acids. Trimming took 2 bases from V and 1 from J; bases not matched to a gene: 5. The rearrangement links TRBV5-4 to TRBJ1-1; 10 bases are shared with TRBD1. The material sequenced was peripheral blood, taken after pregnancy. This TCR was sampled from a female donor in good health, enrolled as a control in a pregnancy study. This chain's CDR3 is CASSFPTGGANTEAFF. CDR3 DNA sequence: TGTGCCAGCAGCTTTCCGACAGGGGGCGCGAACACTGAAGCTTTCTTT.